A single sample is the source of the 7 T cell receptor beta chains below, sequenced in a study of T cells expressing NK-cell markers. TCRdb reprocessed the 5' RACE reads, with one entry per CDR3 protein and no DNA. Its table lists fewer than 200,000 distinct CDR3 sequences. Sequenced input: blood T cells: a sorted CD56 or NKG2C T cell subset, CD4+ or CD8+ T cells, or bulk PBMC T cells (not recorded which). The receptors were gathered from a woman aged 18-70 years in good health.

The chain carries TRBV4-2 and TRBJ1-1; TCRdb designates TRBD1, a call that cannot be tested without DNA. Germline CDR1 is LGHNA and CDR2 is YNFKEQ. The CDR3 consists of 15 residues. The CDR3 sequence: CASSQDASGGTEAFF.

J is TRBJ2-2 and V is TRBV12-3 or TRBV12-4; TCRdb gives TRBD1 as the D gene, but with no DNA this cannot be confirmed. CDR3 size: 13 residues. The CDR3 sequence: CASSRQHTGELFF.

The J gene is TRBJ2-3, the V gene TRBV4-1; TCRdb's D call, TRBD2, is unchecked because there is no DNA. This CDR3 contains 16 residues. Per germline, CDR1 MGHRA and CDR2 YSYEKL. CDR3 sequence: CASSQGPGTHTDTQYF.

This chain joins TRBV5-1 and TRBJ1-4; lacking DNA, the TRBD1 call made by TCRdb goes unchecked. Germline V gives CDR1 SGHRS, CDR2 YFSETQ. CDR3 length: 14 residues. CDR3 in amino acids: CASSSGGRNEKLFF.

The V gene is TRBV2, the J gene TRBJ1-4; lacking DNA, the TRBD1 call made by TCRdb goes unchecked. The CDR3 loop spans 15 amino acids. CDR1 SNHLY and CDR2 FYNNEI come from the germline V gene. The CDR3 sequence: CASSGRGRTNEKLFF.

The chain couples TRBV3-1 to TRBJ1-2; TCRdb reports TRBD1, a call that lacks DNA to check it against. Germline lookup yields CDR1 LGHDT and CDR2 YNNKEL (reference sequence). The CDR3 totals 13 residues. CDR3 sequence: CASSQNNRDGYTF.

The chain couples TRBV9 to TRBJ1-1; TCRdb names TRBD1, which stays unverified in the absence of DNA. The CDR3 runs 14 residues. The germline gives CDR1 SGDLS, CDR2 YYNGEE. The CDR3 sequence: CASSELQGNTEAFF.